The clone carrying this T cell receptor (beta chain) was seen only a few times. Its matching antigen is unknown. The ViraFEST assay expanded antigen-specific CD4+ T cells with viral peptide pools before sequencing. At the end of about ten days of culture, CD4+ T cells were isolated. Participants were given two doses of BNT162b2 or mRNA-1273 vaccine. The data originate from a study of vaccination effects on CD4 cells after COVID-19. Data came from immunoSEQ multiplex PCR; TCRdb stores just in-frame clones and leaves some out. The sample contains 15,000 to 20,000 clones, about three quarters of which appear only once. This material consisted of CD4+ T cells from PBMCs cultured with HCoV-NL63 spike peptides, taken after COVID-19 vaccination. The origin of this receptor is a human donor who received a COVID-19 vaccine.

CDR3 sequence (DNA): TGTGCCAGCAGCCAACTCAGGAACAATCAGCCCCAGCATTTT. The encoded protein is CASSQLRNNQPQHF. The chain recombines TRBV3-1 (or the pseudogene TRBV3-2) with TRBJ1-5; no clear D. V was shortened by 2 bases and J by 3 bases, with 8 bases between the two germline ends. The CDR3 sequence is 14 residues long. CDR1 and CDR2 from the germline V gene are LGHDT and YNNKEL (reference sequence).